The 10 T cell receptor beta chains reported below all come from one sample, sequenced in a study of blood T cells in healthy people across ages. Next came a second PCR, run for about 6 to 12 cycles, which used a sample-barcoded 5' primer along with a J-beta primer mix. Each CDR3 protein gets one entry after TCRdb re-called the 5' RACE reads with MiXCR. The table lists about 780,000 distinct CDR3 sequences, 35% to 50% of them singletons, with 15% to 20% in the top ten. Source material: blood. These TCRs come from a man older than 75 in good health.

The chain joins TRBV28 to TRBJ1-1, with a weak D call TRBD1 (6 bases). Germline CDR1 reads MDHEN; CDR2 reads SYDVKM. V gave up 8 bases and J gave up 3 bases, with 19 bases separating them. The CDR3 has 15 amino acids. DNA for the CDR3: TGTGCCAGCTCCTCCCTTGAGGGGGTACACACTGAAGCTTTCTTT. This codes for CASSSLEGVHTEAFF. Combining the CDR3 with reference TRBV28 and TRBJ1-1 gives the whole variable domain DVKVTQSSRYLVKRTGEKVFLECVQDMDHENMFWYRQDPGLGLRLIYFSYDVKMKEKGDIPEGYSVSREKKERFSLILESASTNQTSMYLCASSSLEGVHTEAFFGQGTRLTVV.

There are a few counts of this clonotype. The rearrangement links TRBV25-1 to TRBJ2-1, with 7 bases aligning to TRBD2. This CDR3 is built from 16 residues. The V and J ends lost 1 base and 1 base, in that order; junction bases with no gene match: 4. Per germline, CDR1 MGHDK and CDR2 SYGVNS. This CDR3 reads CASSEFEGGSYNEQFF. The CDR3 bases are TGTGCCAGCAGTGAATTTGAGGGAGGGTCCTACAATGAGCAGTTCTTC.

This clonotype appeared once. The rearrangement uses TRBV27 and TRBJ2-6, with 7 bases identical to TRBD1. V lost 6 bases to trimming and J lost 4 bases; unmatched junction nucleotides: 9. The CDR3 is 16 amino acids. Germline loops: CDR1 MNHEY, CDR2 SMNVEV (reference sequence). For the CDR3, the DNA is TGTGCCAGCAGGACAGGGATGGCATCCGGGGCCAACGTCCTGACTTTC. This encodes CASRTGMASGANVLTF.

This clonotype showed up just a few times. The rearrangement uses TRBV7-7 and TRBJ2-3; D may match TRBD1 or TRBD2 (5 bases each). V lost 5 bases and J 2 bases, leaving 17 bases between the germline ends. This CDR3 has 16 amino acids. Germline values: CDR1 SSHAT, CDR2 FNYEAQ (reference sequence). The CDR3 spells CASSPGLSGTTDTQYF. DNA of the CDR3: TGTGCCAGCAGCCCAGGGCTAAGCGGAACCACAGATACGCAGTATTTT.

This clonotype was seen once. Given a much more abundant clone one base away, this may be a read error. The rearrangement joins TRBV5-1 to TRBJ2-1, with D possibly TRBD1 on 6 matching bases. The CDR3 loop spans 15 amino acids. Germline V CDR1 and CDR2: SGHRS, YFSETQ. The CDR3: CTSRSAPDSFNEQFF. DNA of the CDR3: TGCACCAGCCGCTCGGCCCCGGACAGTTTCAATGAGCAGTTCTTC.

This chain links TRBV27 with TRBJ2-5; D is possibly TRBD2 (6 bases). The germline CDR1 and CDR2 sequences are MNHEY and SMNVEV (reference sequence). Trimming pared 4 bases from V and 11 bases from J, leaving 23 bases between. The CDR3 spans 15 residues. The CDR3 region is CASSSDPGGAREQYF. CDR3 DNA sequence: TGTGCCAGCAGTTCGGACCCAGGAGGGGCCCGGGAGCAGTACTTC.

The rearrangement joins TRBV10-3 to TRBJ1-5, with 7 bases aligning to TRBD1. V trimming: 6 bases; J trimming: 5 bases; junction bases outside the gene matches: 10. Germline assignment: CDR1 ENHRY and CDR2 SYGVKD. The CDR3 consists of 15 residues. DNA for the CDR3: TGTGCCATCAGCGGGGCGGTAGGGACAGATCAGCCCCAGCATTTT. This gives the protein CAISGAVGTDQPQHF.

This CDR3 reads CSARTFRTSGITYEQYF. Here the CDR3 DNA reads TGCAGTGCTAGGACGTTTCGGACTAGCGGGATAACCTACGAGCAGTACTTC. J is TRBJ2-7 and V is TRBV20-1, with 12 bases lining up with TRBD2. V was clipped by 3 bases and J by 2 bases; unmatched bases: 11. Germline CDR1 and CDR2: DFQATT and SNEGSKA (reference sequence). The CDR3 consists of 17 residues.

This chain joins TRBV9 and TRBJ2-1; D might be TRBD2 (6 bases). V lost 8 bases and J 6 bases, leaving 18 bases between the germline ends. The CDR3 contains 14 residues. Germline lookup yields CDR1 SGDLS and CDR2 YYNGEE. The CDR3 reads CASGTGGSGNEQFF. The CDR3 coding sequence is TGTGCCAGTGGTACTGGGGGGAGCGGCAATGAGCAGTTCTTC. The full variable domain, in which reference TRBV9 and TRBJ2-1 provide the parts outside the CDR3, is DSGVTQTPKHLITATGQRVTLRCSPRSGDLSVYWYQQSLDQGLQFLIQYYNGEERAKGNILERFSAQQFPDLHSELNLSSLELGDSALYFCASGTGGSGNEQFFGPGTRLTVL.

This clonotype was detected many times. This chain links TRBV7-2 with TRBJ2-7; 13 positions match TRBD2. Germline V lookup: CDR1 SGHTA, CDR2 FQGNSA. The CDR3 extends over 19 amino acids. The V gene end was trimmed by 2 bases and the J gene end by 0 bases; junction bases not matched to a gene: 10. In nucleotides, the CDR3 is TGTGCCAGCAGCTTATTTCAGACTAGCGGGAGGCGGGGCTCCTACGAGCAGTACTTC. Translation: CASSLFQTSGRRGSYEQYF.